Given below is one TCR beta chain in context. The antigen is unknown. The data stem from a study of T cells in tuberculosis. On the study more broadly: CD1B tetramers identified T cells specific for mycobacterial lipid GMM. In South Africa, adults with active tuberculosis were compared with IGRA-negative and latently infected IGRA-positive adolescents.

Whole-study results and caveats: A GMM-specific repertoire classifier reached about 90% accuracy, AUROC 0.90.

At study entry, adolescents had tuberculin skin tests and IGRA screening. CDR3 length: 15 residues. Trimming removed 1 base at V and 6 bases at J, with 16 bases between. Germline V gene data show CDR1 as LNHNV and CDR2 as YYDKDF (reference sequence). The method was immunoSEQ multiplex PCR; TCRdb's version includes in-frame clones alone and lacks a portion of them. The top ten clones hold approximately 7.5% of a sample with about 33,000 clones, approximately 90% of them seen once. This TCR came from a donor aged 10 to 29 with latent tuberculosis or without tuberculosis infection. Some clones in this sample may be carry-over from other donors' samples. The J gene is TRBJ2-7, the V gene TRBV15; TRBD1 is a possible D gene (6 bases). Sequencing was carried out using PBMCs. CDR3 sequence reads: CATSRGTGTGSEQYF. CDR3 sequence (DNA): TGTGCCACCAGCAGAGGCACAGGGACCGGCTCCGAGCAGTACTTC.